These T cell receptor beta chains were read from a single sample in a study of identical twins. TCRdb redid the calling of the 5' RACE reads with MiXCR, one entry per CDR3 protein. The table lists some 1,600,000 distinct CDR3 sequences, roughly a third of them singletons. The sample comprised cord blood. These receptors were taken from a newborn girl in good health. Both conserved end residues are part of each CDR3. The order of the fields is clone size, V gene, CDR3 protein. The size entry is marked missing in some rows and otherwise reads once, few, many or a size class.

>few|TRBV2
CASSVRTSGSLIPKGETQYF
>.|TRBV27
CASSFQGLYFYNEQYF
>.|TRBV4-2
CASSQDGLALHSYEQYF
>.|TRBV4-1
CASTLSQGALNEQYF
>.|TRBV2
CASSTTQNTEAFF
>once|TRBV5-4
CASSLGTGRDSPPHF
>.|TRBV6-5
CASSYSRWVNEQYF
>few|TRBV15
CATSRYSGASTDTQYF
>.|TRBV27
CASGLATTDTQYF
>.|TRBV2
CASSGERGGTDTQYF
>few|TRBV3-1
CASSQLRRDTQYF
>.|TRBV7-9
CASADGGTYEQYF
>many|TRBV4-2
CASSQDRFNSPLHF
>.|TRBV2
CASSELTQGALGYTF
>.|TRBV27
CASSFPGQGSDTQYF
>few|TRBV20-1
CSASRVPGDEQFF
>.|TRBV6-2/TRBV6-3
CASSCRQGTRDSNQPQHF
>many|TRBV27
CASSLSGGGVTDTQYF
>.|TRBV10-1
CASSQTNGGSYEQYF
>.|TRBV4-2
CASSQGRRGADEQYF
>few|TRBV11-2
CASSLDELAGGKSYNEQFF
>many|TRBV29-1
CSVERGNIQYF
>many|TRBV18
CASSPRKETQYF
>many|TRBV12-3/TRBV12-4
CASSFTGIGTDTQYF
>few|TRBV11-2
CASSSLARSLYNEQFF
>few|TRBV10-2
CASTPPSSYNEQFF
>.|TRBV5-6
CASSLVGLMNTEAFF
>few|TRBV2
CASSVSVRANTEAFF
>.|TRBV20-1
CSARWTGMNYGYTF
>.|TRBV9
CASSTGLTNEQYF
>few|TRBV30
CAWSGGSVPGKTQYF
>once|TRBV5-1
CASSLLAGEGDEQYF
>few|TRBV28
CASSSILAGSTYNEQFF
>.|TRBV28
CASSSVLSTDTQYF
>few|TRBV12-3/TRBV12-4
CASSLVTGVLTDTQYF
>.|TRBV5-5
CASSLNWDAGNQPQHF
>.|TRBV20-1
CSASKSGTEAFF
>.|TRBV7-2
CASSPQPGLAGLRLHEQFF
>.|TRBV5-1
CASSAQGYTDTQYF
>.|TRBV5-5
CASTAAGGLTYNEQFF
>.|TRBV5-1
CASSVTGGADTGEQYF
>.|TRBV12-3/TRBV12-4
CASSLGDWDEKLFF
>few|TRBV20-1
CSASKPSGPYNEQFF
>few|TRBV29-1
CSVEPRGLYGYTF
>.|TRBV7-2
CASSLERASPYEQYF
>.|TRBV6-2/TRBV6-3
CASSYVVGRGEQYF
>.|TRBV6-4
CASSGGRGQFF
>.|TRBV2
CAGSEDRGRMNEQFF
>.|TRBV21-1
CANRDFSFDYEQYF
>few|TRBV20-1
CSAHTGLYTDTQYF